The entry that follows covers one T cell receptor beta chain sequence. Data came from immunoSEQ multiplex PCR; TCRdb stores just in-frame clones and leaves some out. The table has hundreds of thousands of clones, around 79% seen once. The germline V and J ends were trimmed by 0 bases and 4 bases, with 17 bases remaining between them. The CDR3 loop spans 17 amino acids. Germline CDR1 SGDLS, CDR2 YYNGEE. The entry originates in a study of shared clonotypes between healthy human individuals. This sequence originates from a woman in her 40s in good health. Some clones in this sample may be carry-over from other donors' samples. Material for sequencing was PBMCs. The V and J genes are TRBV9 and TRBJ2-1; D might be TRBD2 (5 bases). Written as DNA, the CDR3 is TGTGCCAGCAGCGTAGCTGCTAGCAGATACTATTACAATGAGCAGTTCTTC. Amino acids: CASSVAASRYYYNEQFF.